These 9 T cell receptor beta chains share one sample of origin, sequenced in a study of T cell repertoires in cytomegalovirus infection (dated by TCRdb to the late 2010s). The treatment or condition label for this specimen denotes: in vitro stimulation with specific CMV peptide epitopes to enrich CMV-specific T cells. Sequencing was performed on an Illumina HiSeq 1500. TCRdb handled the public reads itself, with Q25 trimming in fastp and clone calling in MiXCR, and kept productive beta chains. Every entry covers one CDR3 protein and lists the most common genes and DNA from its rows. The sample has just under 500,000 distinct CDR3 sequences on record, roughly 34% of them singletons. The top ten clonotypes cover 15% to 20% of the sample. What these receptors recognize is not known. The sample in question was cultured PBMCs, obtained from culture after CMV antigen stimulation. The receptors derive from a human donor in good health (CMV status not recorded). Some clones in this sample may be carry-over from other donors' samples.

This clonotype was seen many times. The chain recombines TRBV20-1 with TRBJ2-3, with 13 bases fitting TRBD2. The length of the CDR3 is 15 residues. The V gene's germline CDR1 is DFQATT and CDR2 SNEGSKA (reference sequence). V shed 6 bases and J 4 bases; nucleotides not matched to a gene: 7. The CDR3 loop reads CSAPGTSGNSDTQYF. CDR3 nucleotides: TGCAGTGCACCCGGGACTAGCGGGAATTCAGATACGCAGTATTTT.

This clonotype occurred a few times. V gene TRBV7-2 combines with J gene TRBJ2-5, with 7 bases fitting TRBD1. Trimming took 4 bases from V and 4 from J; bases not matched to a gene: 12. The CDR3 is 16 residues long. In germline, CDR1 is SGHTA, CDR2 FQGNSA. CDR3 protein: CASSSGTGVGGETQYF. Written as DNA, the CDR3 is TGTGCCAGCAGCTCCGGAACAGGGGTCGGCGGAGAGACCCAGTACTTC. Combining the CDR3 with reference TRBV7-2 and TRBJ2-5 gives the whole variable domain GAGVSQSPSNKVTEKGKDVELRCDPISGHTALYWYRQSLGQGLEFLIYFQGNSAPDKSGLPSDRFSAERTGGSVSTLTIQRTQQEDSAVYLCASSSGTGVGGETQYFGPGTRLLVL.

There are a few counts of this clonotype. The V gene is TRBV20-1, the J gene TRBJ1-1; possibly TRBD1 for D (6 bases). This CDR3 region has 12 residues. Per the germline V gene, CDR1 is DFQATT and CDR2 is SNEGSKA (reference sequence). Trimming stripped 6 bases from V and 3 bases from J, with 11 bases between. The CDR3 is CSAVRGDTEAFF. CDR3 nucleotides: TGCAGTGCCGTCAGGGGAGACACTGAAGCTTTCTTT.

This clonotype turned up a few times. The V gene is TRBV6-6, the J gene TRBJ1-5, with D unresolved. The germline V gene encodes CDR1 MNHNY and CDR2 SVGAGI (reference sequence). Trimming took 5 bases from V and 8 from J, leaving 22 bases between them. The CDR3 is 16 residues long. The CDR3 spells CASSALETLTRKPQHF. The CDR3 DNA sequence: TGTGCCAGCAGTGCATTAGAGACGCTTACGAGGAAGCCCCAGCATTTT.

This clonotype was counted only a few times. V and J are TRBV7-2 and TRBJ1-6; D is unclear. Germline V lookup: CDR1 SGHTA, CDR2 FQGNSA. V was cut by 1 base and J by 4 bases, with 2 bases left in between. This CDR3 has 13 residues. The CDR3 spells CASSLEYNSPLHF. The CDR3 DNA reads TGTGCCAGCAGCTTAGAATATAATTCACCCCTCCACTTT.

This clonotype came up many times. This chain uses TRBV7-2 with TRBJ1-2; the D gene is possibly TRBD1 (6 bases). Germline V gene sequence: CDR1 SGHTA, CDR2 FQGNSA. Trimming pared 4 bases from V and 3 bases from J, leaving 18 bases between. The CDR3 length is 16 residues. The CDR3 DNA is TGTGCCAGCAGCTACACCAGGGGAGGGAAACACTATGGCTACACCTTC. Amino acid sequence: CASSYTRGGKHYGYTF.

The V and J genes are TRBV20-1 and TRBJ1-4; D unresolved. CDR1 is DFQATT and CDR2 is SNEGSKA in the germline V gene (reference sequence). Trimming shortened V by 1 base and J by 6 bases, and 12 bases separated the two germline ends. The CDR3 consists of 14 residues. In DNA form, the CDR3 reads TGCAGTGCTAGAGGTGACCCGGGCGATGAAAAACTGTTTTTT. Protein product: CSARGDPGDEKLFF.

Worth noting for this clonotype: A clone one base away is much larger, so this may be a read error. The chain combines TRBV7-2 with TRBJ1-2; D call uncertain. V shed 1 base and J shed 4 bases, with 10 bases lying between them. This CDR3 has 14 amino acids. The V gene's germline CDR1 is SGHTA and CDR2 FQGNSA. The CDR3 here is CASSLVERAYGYTF. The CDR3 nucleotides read TGTGCCAGCAGCTTAGTAGAAAGGGCCTATGGCTACACCTTC.

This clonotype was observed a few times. CDR3 protein: CASSPSDRDRSYEQYF. The CDR3 DNA is TGTGCCAGCAGCCCCTCAGACAGGGATCGGAGCTACGAGCAGTACTTC. The rearrangement joins TRBV14 to TRBJ2-7; the match to TRBD1 covers 7 bases. V lost 4 bases and J lost 3; bases outside the gene matches: 12. The length of the CDR3 is 16 residues. The germline V gene encodes CDR1 SGHDN and CDR2 FVKESK.